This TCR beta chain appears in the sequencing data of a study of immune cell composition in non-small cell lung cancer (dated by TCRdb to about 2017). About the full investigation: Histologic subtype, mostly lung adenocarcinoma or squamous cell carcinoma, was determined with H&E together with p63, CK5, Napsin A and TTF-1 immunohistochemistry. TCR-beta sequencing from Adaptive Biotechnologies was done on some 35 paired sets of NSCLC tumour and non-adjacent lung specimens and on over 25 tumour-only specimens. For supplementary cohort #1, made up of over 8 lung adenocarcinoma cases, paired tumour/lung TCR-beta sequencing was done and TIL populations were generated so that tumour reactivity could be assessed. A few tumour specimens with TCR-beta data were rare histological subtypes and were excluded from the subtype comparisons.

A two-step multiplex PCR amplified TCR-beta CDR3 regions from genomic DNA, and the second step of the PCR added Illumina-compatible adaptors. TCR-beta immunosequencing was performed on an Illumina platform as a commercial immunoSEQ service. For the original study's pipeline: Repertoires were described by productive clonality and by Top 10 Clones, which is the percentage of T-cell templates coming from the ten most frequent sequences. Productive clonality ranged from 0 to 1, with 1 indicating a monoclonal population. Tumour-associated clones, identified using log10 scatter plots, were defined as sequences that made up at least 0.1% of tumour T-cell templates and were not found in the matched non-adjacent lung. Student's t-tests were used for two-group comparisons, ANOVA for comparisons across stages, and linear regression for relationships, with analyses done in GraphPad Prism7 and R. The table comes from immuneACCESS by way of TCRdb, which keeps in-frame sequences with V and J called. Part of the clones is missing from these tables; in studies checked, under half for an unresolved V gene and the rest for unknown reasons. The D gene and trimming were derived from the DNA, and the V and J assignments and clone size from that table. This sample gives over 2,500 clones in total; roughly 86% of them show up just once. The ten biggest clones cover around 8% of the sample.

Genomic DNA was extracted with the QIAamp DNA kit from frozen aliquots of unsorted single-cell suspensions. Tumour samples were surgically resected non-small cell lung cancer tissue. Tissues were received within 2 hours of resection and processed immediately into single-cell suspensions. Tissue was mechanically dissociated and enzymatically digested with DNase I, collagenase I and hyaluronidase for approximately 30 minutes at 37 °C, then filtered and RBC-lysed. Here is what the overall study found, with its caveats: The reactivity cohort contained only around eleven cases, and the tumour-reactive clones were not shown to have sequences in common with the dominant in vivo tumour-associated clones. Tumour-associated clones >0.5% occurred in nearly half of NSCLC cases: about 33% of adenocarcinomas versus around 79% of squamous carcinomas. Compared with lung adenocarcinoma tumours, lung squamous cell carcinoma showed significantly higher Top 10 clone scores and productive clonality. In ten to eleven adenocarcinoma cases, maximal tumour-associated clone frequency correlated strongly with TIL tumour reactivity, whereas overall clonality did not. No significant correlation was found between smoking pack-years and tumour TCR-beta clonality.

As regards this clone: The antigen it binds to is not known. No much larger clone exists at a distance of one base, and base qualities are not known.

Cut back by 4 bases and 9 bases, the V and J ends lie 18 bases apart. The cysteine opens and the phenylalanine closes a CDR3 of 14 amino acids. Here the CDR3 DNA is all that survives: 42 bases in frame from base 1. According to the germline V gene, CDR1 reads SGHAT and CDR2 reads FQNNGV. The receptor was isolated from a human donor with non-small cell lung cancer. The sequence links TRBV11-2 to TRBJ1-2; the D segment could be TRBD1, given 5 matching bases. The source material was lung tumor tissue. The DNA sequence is TGTGCCAGCAGCTCTTTGTCCTCTGGGGCGAGCTACACCTTC. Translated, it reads CASSSLSSGASYTF. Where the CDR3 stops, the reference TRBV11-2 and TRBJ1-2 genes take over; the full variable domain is EAGVAQSPRYKIIEKRQSVAFWCNPISGHATLYWYQQILGQGPKLLIQFQNNGVVDDSQLPKDRFSAERLKGVDSTLKIQPAKLEDSAVYLCASSSLSSGASYTFGSGTRLTVV.